Below, 25 T cell receptor beta chains from the same sample are listed, as sequenced in a study of blood T cell repertoires in COVID-19. Clones were read by immunoSEQ multiplex PCR, and TCRdb kept only the in-frame ones, dropping some. The sample has 160,000 or so clones; 80% to 90% are singletons. Sequencing input: peripheral blood. These TCRs come from a middle-aged woman with acute or convalescent COVID-19.

The rearrangement joins TRBV13 to TRBJ2-3; 10 bases agree with TRBD2. The CDR3 has 16 residues. V shed 0 bases and J 1 base; nucleotides not matched to a gene: 1. Germline-derived CDR1 and CDR2 are PRHDT and FYEKMQ (reference sequence). CDR3 in amino acids: CASSLGGTSGTDTQYF. In nucleotides, the CDR3 is TGTGCCAGCAGCTTAGGAGGGACTAGCGGCACAGATACGCAGTATTTT.

The genes are TRBV20-1 and TRBJ1-3, with TRBD1 identical over 11 bases. J was trimmed by 8 bases and V by 3 bases; bases with no gene match: 9. This CDR3 has 15 amino acids. The germline V gene has CDR1 DFQATT and CDR2 SNEGSKA (reference sequence). The CDR3 bases are TGCAGTGCTAGTCCGGGACAGGGGGGAGGATACACCATATATTTT. This codes for CSASPGQGGGYTIYF.

The rearrangement joins TRBV2 to TRBJ2-1; D might be TRBD1 (5 bases). The germline gives CDR1 SNHLY, CDR2 FYNNEI. With 6 bases removed from V and 1 base from J, the gap between germline ends came to 10 bases. The CDR3 is 14 amino acids. The CDR3: CASRDDSSYNEQFF. The CDR3 coding sequence is TGTGCCAGCAGAGATGACAGTTCCTACAATGAGCAGTTCTTC.

The rearrangement uses TRBV6-5 and TRBJ1-6, with a weak D call TRBD1 (6 bases). The CDR3 consists of 15 residues. Germline V lookup: CDR1 MNHEY, CDR2 SVGAGI. V shed 6 bases and J shed 8 bases, with 17 bases lying between them. CDR3 sequence (DNA): TGTGCCAGCAGGCAGGTGGGGGCGCGGGATTCACCCCTCCACTTT. It encodes CASRQVGARDSPLHF.

This clone has only one observation. As DNA, the CDR3 is TGTGCCAGCGTAGGGGAGGCCGGGGAGCTGTTTTTT. It encodes CASVGEAGELFF. The chain links TRBV12-3 or TRBV12-4 to TRBJ2-2, with a weak D call TRBD2 (6 bases). This CDR3 comprises 12 residues. V was cut by 8 bases and J by 6 bases, with 10 bases left in between.

This clone is a singleton in its sample. The chain is built from TRBV5-1 and TRBJ2-3, with TRBD2 as a possible D gene (6 bases). The CDR3 has 15 amino acids. Trimming took off 1 base at V and 8 bases at J, with 17 bases between the two ends. Germline CDR1 and CDR2: SGHRS and YFSETQ. The CDR3 bases are TGCGCCAGCAGCTTGTGGGGGGAAGCGGCTTCTACGCAGTATTTT. It is translated as CASSLWGEAASTQYF.

The chain links TRBV12-3 or TRBV12-4 to TRBJ1-1; D not certain. V was pared by 5 bases and J by 8 bases, with 15 bases between. The CDR3 loop spans 13 amino acids. CDR3 nucleotides: TGTGCCAGCAGTCGACTGAGGGAGTCGGAAGCTTTCTTT. It translates to CASSRLRESEAFF.

The chain employs TRBV18 and TRBJ2-3; TRBD1 agrees at 9 bases. Germline CDR1 reads KGHSH; CDR2 reads LQKENI. V shed 5 bases, J shed 6 bases, and the junction held 12 bases outside the gene matches. The CDR3 runs to 16 residues. This CDR3 is CASSSTGTGYSDTQYF. The DNA of the CDR3 is TGTGCCAGCTCATCTACCGGGACAGGGTATTCGGATACGCAGTATTTT.

The chain carries TRBV11-3 and TRBJ2-2, with TRBD2 as a possible D gene (5 bases). The CDR3 is made up of 14 amino acids. The ends were cut back, 2 bases at V and 6 bases at J, with 10 bases in the middle. Germline V CDR1 and CDR2: SGHNT, YENEEA. Written as DNA, the CDR3 is TGTGCCAGCAGCTTACGAGGAGGAGCCGGGGAGCTGTTTTTT. Protein product: CASSLRGGAGELFF.

This chain uses TRBV5-4 with TRBJ2-1; TRBD1 agrees at 9 bases. The CDR3 covers 18 residues. Germline V gives CDR1 SGHNT, CDR2 YYREEE (reference sequence). After removal of 4 bases from V and 4 bases from J, the junction contained 15 bases not matched to a gene. The CDR3 nucleotides read TGTGCCAGCAGCGCTAGGGGCAGAGGACAGGGGCCATACAATGAGCAGTTCTTC. Its protein is CASSARGRGQGPYNEQFF.

The rearrangement joins TRBV12-5 to TRBJ2-2, with D unresolved. The CDR3 covers 10 residues. The V end lost 9 bases, the J end lost 5 bases, and 4 bases lay between the germline ends. Germline V gene sequence: CDR1 LGHNT, CDR2 FRNRAP. The CDR3 here is CASGTGELFF. The CDR3 DNA follows: TGTGCTAGCGGGACCGGGGAGCTGTTTTTT.

The chain couples TRBV2 to TRBJ1-1; 8 bases are shared with TRBD1. V trimming: 2 bases; J trimming: 0 bases; junction bases outside the gene matches: 8. The germline CDR1 and CDR2 sequences are SNHLY and FYNNEI. The CDR3 spans 17 residues. CDR3 sequence (DNA): TGTGCCAGCAGTGAAATTGGGACAGGTGATTTGAACACTGAAGCTTTCTTT. It codes for CASSEIGTGDLNTEAFF. The complete variable domain, with remaining parts taken from reference TRBV2 and TRBJ1-1, reads EPEVTQTPSHQVTQMGQEVILRCVPISNHLYFYWYRQILGQKVEFLVSFYNNEISEKSEIFDDQFSVERPDGSNFTLKIRSTKLEDSAMYFCASSEIGTGDLNTEAFFGQGTRLTVV.

The chain links TRBV28 to TRBJ2-3; 13 bases are a match to TRBD2. The length of the CDR3 is 15 residues. Losses at the gene ends were 2 bases for V and 6 bases for J; bases not matched to a gene: 2. The germline V gene encodes CDR1 MDHEN and CDR2 SYDVKM. CDR3 sequence reads: CASSLPTSGGDTQYF. Here the CDR3 DNA reads TGTGCCAGCAGTTTACCGACTAGCGGGGGGGATACGCAGTATTTT.

This chain joins TRBV5-1 and TRBJ2-7; 7 bases align to TRBD2. The CDR3 spans 15 residues. The ends lost 1 base at V and 0 bases at J; junction bases unmatched: 4. CDR1 is SGHRS and CDR2 is YFSETQ in the germline V gene. CDR3 sequence: CASSLSSGSSYEQYF. The CDR3 coding sequence is TGCGCCAGCAGCTTGTCTAGCGGAAGCTCCTACGAGCAGTACTTC.

The CDR3 DNA reads TGTGCCAGCCCTTCCGGCACTGAAGCTTTCTTT. Protein: CASPSGTEAFF. The chain uses TRBV28 and TRBJ1-1; D is unresolved. The germline CDR1 and CDR2 sequences are MDHEN and SYDVKM. The CDR3 is made up of 11 amino acids. Deletions cut 8 bases from V and 4 bases from J, with 8 bases between.

The chain couples TRBV19 to TRBJ2-1; TRBD1 aligns across 9 bases. V lost 7 bases and J lost 4; bases outside the gene matches: 11. This CDR3 has 16 amino acids. Germline V gene data show CDR1 as LNHDA and CDR2 as SQIVND (reference sequence). CDR3 nucleotides: TGTGCCAGTACCCCCTCCGGACAGGGGCGATACAATGAGCAGTTCTTC. Residues: CASTPSGQGRYNEQFF.

V is TRBV6-2 or TRBV6-3 and J is TRBJ2-7; D is ambiguous. Trimming removed 0 bases at V and 2 bases at J, with 8 bases between. CDR3 length: 14 residues. CDR1 is MNHEY, CDR2 SVGEGT, per germline. This CDR3 reads CASSYSPEAYEQYF. CDR3 sequence (DNA): TGTGCCAGCAGTTACTCGCCAGAGGCCTACGAGCAGTACTTC.

This chain joins TRBV19 and TRBJ2-7, with TRBD1 as a possible D gene (5 bases). The germline gives CDR1 LNHDA, CDR2 SQIVND (reference sequence). V was shortened by 3 bases and J by 2 bases, with 14 bases between the two germline ends. The CDR3 is made up of 15 amino acids. The CDR3 is CASSMVRTSAYEQYF. DNA of the CDR3: TGTGCCAGTAGTATGGTCCGGACAAGTGCCTACGAGCAGTACTTC.

V gene TRBV7-8 combines with J gene TRBJ2-2; 11 nucleotides match TRBD2. The germline gives CDR1 SGHVS, CDR2 FQNEAQ. The CDR3 is 14 amino acids. V lost 5 bases to trimming and J lost 7 bases; unmatched junction nucleotides: 3. The CDR3 sequence is CASSRLAGHGELFF. The CDR3 bases are TGTGCCAGCAGCCGACTAGCGGGACACGGGGAGCTGTTTTTT.

This clone showed up just a few times. The chain employs TRBV6-5 and TRBJ2-1, with 7 bases aligning to TRBD1. Trimming removed 7 bases from V and 4 bases from J; junction bases left unmatched: 4. Germline V lookup: CDR1 MNHEY, CDR2 SVGAGI. This CDR3 is built from 13 residues. CDR3 sequence reads: CASKGTAYNEQFF. Here the CDR3 DNA reads TGTGCCAGCAAAGGGACAGCTTACAATGAGCAGTTCTTC.

The CDR3 sequence is CASSVASSAAYEQYF. The CDR3 DNA reads TGTGCCAGCAGCGTAGCCTCTAGCGCGGCCTACGAGCAGTACTTC. V gene TRBV9 combines with J gene TRBJ2-7; D may be TRBD2 (6 bases). V was pared by 0 bases and J by 2 bases, with 12 bases between. The CDR3 sequence is 15 residues long. Germline-derived CDR1 and CDR2 are SGDLS and YYNGEE.

The chain links TRBV5-1 to TRBJ2-7; tentative D call: TRBD1 (6 bases). V was cut by 4 bases and J by 4 bases, with 18 bases left in between. The CDR3 spans 15 residues. The germline CDR1 and CDR2 sequences are SGHRS and YFSETQ. CDR3: CASSATGQIGYEQYF. The CDR3 DNA is TGCGCCAGCAGCGCGACGGGACAAATCGGGTACGAGCAGTACTTC.

V and J are TRBV30 and TRBJ1-4; unclear D gene. V lost 1 base and J lost 3, with 12 bases in between. Germline CDR1 reads GTSNPN; CDR2 reads SVGIG (reference sequence). The CDR3 totals 15 residues. The CDR3 protein is CAWSGGLQANEKLFF. CDR3 coding DNA: TGTGCCTGGAGTGGAGGACTCCAGGCTAATGAAAAACTGTTTTTT.

V gene TRBV2 combines with J gene TRBJ2-1; unclear D gene. There are 15 residues in the CDR3. Trimming removed 1 base at V and 7 bases at J, with 14 bases between. Per germline, CDR1 SNHLY and CDR2 FYNNEI. CDR3 residues: CASSEGAHTWNEQFF. Here the CDR3 DNA reads TGTGCCAGCAGTGAAGGGGCCCACACCTGGAATGAGCAGTTCTTC.

The chain has TRBV4-2 and TRBJ2-5, with TRBD2 matching over 14 bases. The CDR3 contains 20 residues. The V and J ends lost 5 bases and 0 bases, in that order; junction bases with no gene match: 14. Per germline, CDR1 LGHNA and CDR2 YNFKEQ. The CDR3 DNA sequence: TGTGCCAGCAGCGGGGGCCGTCGGTGGACTAGCGGGAGGAACCAAGAGACCCAGTACTTC. Translation: CASSGGRRWTSGRNQETQYF.